This is a list of T cell receptor beta chains from one sample in a study of cytomegalovirus exposure and HLA in healthy donors. Using immunoSEQ multiplex PCR, the repertoire was profiled, and TCRdb retains in-frame clones only, with some absent. Here the sample spans 150,000 to 200,000 clones, roughly four fifths being singletons. Sample: PBMCs. The source of these receptors is a man younger than 35 in good health and CMV-seronegative. Each CDR3 is given with its conserved first and last residue. D genes are given only for firm matches. Rows may omit the clone size; those that give it use once, few, many or a size class.

j_call: TRBJ2-3
v_call: TRBV13
d_call: TRBD2
clone_size: -
cdr3_aa: CASSFVAGEAISTQYF
cdr3_nt: TGTGCCAGCAGCTTCGTAGCGGGAGAGGCCATTAGTACGCAGTATTTT

j_call: TRBJ2-7
v_call: TRBV18
d_call: -
clone_size: -
cdr3_aa: CASSPPGPEGPYEQYF
cdr3_nt: TGTGCCAGCTCTCCCCCCGGGCCCGAGGGTCCCTACGAGCAGTACTTC

j_call: TRBJ2-7
v_call: TRBV11-2
d_call: TRBD1
clone_size: -
cdr3_aa: CASSLGDGRGFPYEQYF
cdr3_nt: TGTGCCAGCAGCTTAGGGGACGGCAGGGGGTTCCCCTACGAGCAGTACTTC

j_call: TRBJ1-4
v_call: TRBV18
d_call: TRBD1
clone_size: few
cdr3_aa: CASSPPDRSDEELFF
cdr3_nt: TGTGCCAGCTCACCACCGGACAGGTCGGATGAGGAACTGTTTTTT

j_call: TRBJ1-3
v_call: TRBV9
d_call: -
clone_size: -
cdr3_aa: CASSVNSFQGNTIYF
cdr3_nt: TGTGCCAGCAGCGTGAACAGTTTTCAAGGAAACACCATATATTTT

j_call: TRBJ2-3
v_call: TRBV19
d_call: TRBD2
clone_size: -
cdr3_aa: CASKGRALDTQYF
cdr3_nt: TGTGCCAGTAAGGGGAGGGCCTTAGATACGCAGTATTTT

j_call: TRBJ2-6
v_call: TRBV5-1
d_call: -
clone_size: -
cdr3_aa: CASSLAGIPGANVLTF
cdr3_nt: TGCGCCAGCAGCTTGGCGGGGATCCCTGGGGCCAACGTCCTGACTTTC

j_call: TRBJ1-2
v_call: TRBV20-1
d_call: -
clone_size: -
cdr3_aa: CSAPDSDGYTF
cdr3_nt: TGCAGTGCCCCGGACAGCGATGGCTACACCTTC

j_call: TRBJ1-1
v_call: TRBV30
d_call: TRBD1
clone_size: -
cdr3_aa: CAWSPGGLTEAFF
cdr3_nt: TGTGCCTGGAGCCCAGGGGGCCTCACTGAAGCTTTCTTT

j_call: TRBJ1-1
v_call: TRBV5-6
d_call: -
clone_size: -
cdr3_aa: CAGSPLMGTNTEAFF
cdr3_nt: TGTGCCGGCAGCCCATTAATGGGCACGAACACTGAAGCTTTCTTC